The table lists the clone carrying this TCR beta chain with many counts. Its target is not known. The record originates from a study of blood T cells in healthy people across ages. V was shortened by 5 bases and J by 6 bases, with 7 bases between the two germline ends. Looked up from germline, CDR1 is MNHEY and CDR2 is SVGAGI. This CDR3 spans 11 amino acids. Overall study findings and caveats: The diversity estimates, figures obtained from one million T cells, were considered underestimates.

With a J-beta primer mix and a sample-barcoded 5' primer, a second PCR ran about 7 to 12 cycles. TCRdb redid the calling of the 5' RACE reads with MiXCR, one entry per CDR3 protein. The sample has 650,000 or so distinct CDR3 sequences, 40% to 65% seen once. Extraction of total RNA produced a minimum of 5.5 micrograms from each sample. The genes are TRBV6-5 and TRBJ2-5, with no clear D. The sequenced sample was blood. The clonotype was recovered from a woman aged 80 or over in good health. In DNA, the CDR3 is TGTGCCAGCAGTAAGCACCAGACCCAGTACTTC. It encodes CASSKHQTQYF.